This is a list of T cell receptor beta chains from one sample in a study of cytomegalovirus exposure and HLA in healthy donors. Method: immunoSEQ multiplex PCR; TCRdb's copy keeps in-frame clones and lacks some. Among roughly 120,000 clones listed, roughly 88% were seen once. Sequencing was performed on PBMCs. Receptor source: a man aged 18 to 30 in good health and CMV-seronegative. CDR3s leave out the opening cysteine and the closing phenylalanine or tryptophan. A D gene is named only where the DNA matches it firmly.

TRBJ1-1 | 11 | NA | TRBV7-9 | ASSVRGGTEAF
TRBJ1-4 | 16 | NA | TRBV27 | ASSRLWDTGSRNEKLF
TRBJ2-7 | 12 | TRBD1 | TRBV25-1 | ASSEWVQGYEQY
TRBJ1-1 | 12 | TRBD1 | TRBV19 | ASSITGANTEAF
TRBJ2-1 | 13 | NA | TRBV5-1 | ASSLVAGARNEQF
TRBJ2-1 | 11 | NA | TRBV7-9 | ASSFSPQREQF
TRBJ2-1 | 15 | NA | TRBV4-3 | ASSQLVSRGAFNEQF
TRBJ2-1 | 12 | TRBD2 | TRBV5-1 | ASSLVASGNEQF
TRBJ1-2 | 14 | TRBD1 | TRBV28 | ASSSGQGAFLYGYT
TRBJ1-2 | 13 | TRBD1 | TRBV28 | ASSPGTELNYGYT
TRBJ2-1 | 11 | TRBD2 | TRBV30 | AWKGLTRGEQF
TRBJ2-7 | 11 | NA | TRBV10-2 | ASSRDQNYEQY
TRBJ2-7 | 14 | NA | TRBV7-2 | ASSHNGGRSSYEQY
TRBJ1-1 | 12 | NA | TRBV4-1 | ASSQGTANTEAF
TRBJ2-5 | 13 | TRBD1 | TRBV2 | ASRENRGQSETQY
TRBJ1-1 | 13 | NA | TRBV7-2 | ASSSHRSMNTEAF
TRBJ1-1 | 12 | NA | TRBV9 | ASSTTGLNTEAF
TRBJ1-1 | 14 | NA | TRBV6-5 | ASSYHMVRVDTEAF
TRBJ2-5 | 11 | NA | TRBV6-1 | ASSAGHQETQY
TRBJ2-7 | 13 | NA | TRBV19 | ASSIESSGSYEQY
TRBJ2-2 | 14 | TRBD1 | TRBV4-2 | ASSQDGTGEAGELF
TRBJ2-2 | 15 | NA | TRBV11-2 | ASSPIVGTLNTGELF
TRBJ2-7 | 11 | NA | TRBV28 | ASTGDTNYEQY
TRBJ2-5 | 13 | NA | TRBV7-9 | ASSPRGIRQETQY
TRBJ2-1 | 11 | NA | TRBV6-4 | ASSDSARGEQF
TRBJ2-1 | 14 | TRBD2 | TRBV11-3 | ASSLISGRASDEQF
TRBJ2-7 | 12 | TRBD2 | TRBV2 | ASTRGTSSYEQY
TRBJ1-3 | 14 | TRBD1 | TRBV28 | ASRSGTGLSGNTIY
TRBJ2-7 | 11 | TRBD1 | TRBV29-1 | SVETGFGYEQY
TRBJ1-6 | 13 | NA | TRBV27 | ASRTSGTYNSPLH
TRBJ1-3 | 13 | NA | TRBV14 | ASSQDPGSGNTIY
TRBJ2-1 | 13 | TRBD1 | TRBV11-3 | ASSLGRTGNNEQF
TRBJ2-2 | 14 | TRBD1 | TRBV5-6 | ASSMGQGRFAGELF
TRBJ2-1 | 14 | NA | TRBV5-1 | ASSLDRDSWYNEQF
TRBJ2-6 | 15 | NA | TRBV7-2 | ASSLAGLSSGANVLT
TRBJ1-1 | 10 | NA | TRBV29-1 | SADPGFTEAF
TRBJ2-2 | 12 | NA | TRBV27 | ASSSGLFTGELF
TRBJ1-2 | 10 | NA | TRBV27 | ASMGGSHGYT
TRBJ2-5 | 10 | TRBD2 | TRBV13 | ASSFGGETQY